The 6 T cell receptor beta chains listed next were all sequenced from one sample in a study of regulatory T cells in long-lasting Graves disease. The time point: newly diagnosed GD, antithyroid drugs for less than 3 months. Following extraction of RNA from PBMCs, that RNA was used to make the TCR library. Arm-PCR with iRepertoire HTBI primers amplified the CDR3 regions for these TCR beta libraries. TCRdb re-analysed the multiplex PCR reads in MiXCR, keeping a single row per CDR3 protein. The repertoire includes some 200,000 distinct CDR3 sequences, approximately 19% of them detected once, and around 11% sits in the top ten. The same sample was also used in a study of T cells in Graves' hyperthyroidism and ophthalmopathy.

The sample in question was peripheral blood mononuclear cells (PBMCs), obtained at new diagnosis, from a patient treated with antithyroid drugs. The source is a woman aged 25 to 45 with Graves disease.

This clonotype was seen at least ten times. This chain uses TRBV9 with TRBJ1-1; D call uncertain. Germline V gives CDR1 SGDLS, CDR2 YYNGEE. Trimming took off 2 bases at V and 2 bases at J, with 10 bases between the two ends. This CDR3 is 14 amino acids long. The CDR3 DNA reads TGTGCCAGCAGCGTTGACACGAGAAACACTGAAGCTTTCTTT. It codes for CASSVDTRNTEAFF.

This clonotype was seen many times. The chain's CDR3 is CASSPPTGLGSGANVLTF. The CDR3 bases are TGTGCCAGCAGTCCCCCGACAGGGCTGGGCTCTGGGGCCAACGTCCTGACTTTC. The gene calls are TRBV28 and TRBJ2-6; 7 bases are shared with TRBD1. V lost 5 bases and J lost 0; bases outside the gene matches: 10. Germline-derived CDR1 and CDR2 are MDHEN and SYDVKM. The CDR3 consists of 18 residues.

To note about this clonotype: A much bigger clone sits one base away, suggesting this may be a read error. The J gene is TRBJ2-3, the V gene TRBV7-9; D may be TRBD1 or TRBD2 (5 bases each). The V and J ends lost 3 bases and 0 bases respectively, with 10 bases between them. This CDR3 region has 15 residues. The V gene's germline CDR1 is SEHNR and CDR2 FQNEAQ (reference sequence). CDR3 coding DNA: TGTGCCAGCAGCTTTGAGGGGTCTAGCACAGATACGCAGTATTTT. It codes for CASSFEGSSTDTQYF. The full variable domain, completed using reference TRBV7-9 and TRBJ2-3, is DTGVSQNPRHKITKRGQNVTFRCDPISEHNRLYWYRQTLGQGPEFLTYFQNEAQLEKSRLLSDRFSAERPKGSFSTLEIQRTEQGDSAMYLCASSFEGSSTDTQYFGPGTRLTVL.

This clonotype was observed many times. The chain carries TRBV20-1 and TRBJ1-6; weak D call: TRBD1 (6 bases). The CDR3 consists of 15 residues. From germline, CDR1 is DFQATT and CDR2 SNEGSKA (reference sequence). Trimming took 5 bases from V and 7 from J, leaving 18 bases between them. The CDR3: CSASRSGDWNSPLHF. DNA of the CDR3: TGCAGTGCTTCCCGATCAGGGGATTGGAATTCACCCCTCCACTTT.

In the case of this clonotype: This sequence may be a read error, since a much larger clone differs from it by one base. The chain employs TRBV5-1 and TRBJ2-5; D unresolved. Trimming shortened V by 7 bases and J by 1 base, and 14 bases separated the two germline ends. The CDR3 length is 14 residues. The germline CDR1 and CDR2 sequences are SGHRS and YFSETQ. CDR3 sequence (DNA): TGCGCCAGCCACCCCACACGGACCCAAGAGACCCAGTACTTC. It encodes CASHPTRTQETQYF.

This clonotype was seen at least ten times. CDR3 coding DNA: TGTGCCAGCAGTTTGACCCCCCCCGGGGGCATATCACCCCTCCACTTT. This translates into CASSLTPPGGISPLHF. The chain combines TRBV27 with TRBJ1-6; D is perhaps TRBD1 (6 bases). The CDR3 has 16 amino acids. The ends were cut back, 3 bases at V and 10 bases at J, with 19 bases in the middle. Germline V gene data show CDR1 as MNHEY and CDR2 as SMNVEV (reference sequence).